The entry below gives a single T cell receptor (beta chain) sequence along with its context. Germline CDR1 MNHNS, CDR2 SASEGT. The CDR3 spans 15 residues. Unmatched junction bases numbered 7, after V lost 6 bases and J lost 0 bases. This sample is drawn from a study of cytomegalovirus exposure and HLA in healthy donors. The PCR ran on 60 Vbeta and 13 Jbeta primers. Assay: immunoSEQ multiplex PCR; the TCRdb copy retains only in-frame clones and omits some. The profile shows 90,000 to 100,000 clones, approximately 79% of them singletons. Input material: PBMCs. This sequence was found in a woman aged 55-75 years in good health and CMV-seropositive. The chain combines TRBV6-1 with TRBJ2-7, with 8 bases fitting TRBD1. CDR3 protein: CASSVDRGSSYEQYF. The CDR3 DNA follows: TGTGCCAGCAGCGTCGACAGGGGAAGCTCCTACGAGCAGTACTTC.